The next 14 T cell receptor beta chains were all read from a single sample in a study of cytomegalovirus exposure and HLA in healthy donors. Using immunoSEQ multiplex PCR, the repertoire was profiled, and TCRdb retains in-frame clones only, with some absent. This sample carries 250,000 or so clones, 90% of them seen once, and the ten largest clones take around 0.34%. The sample was PBMCs. The receptors were sampled from a woman aged 18 to 35 in good health and CMV-seronegative.

J is TRBJ2-1 and V is TRBV6-5; TRBD1 matches at 10 bases. The CDR3 is 15 amino acids. Germline lookup yields CDR1 MNHEY and CDR2 SVGAGI. Germline trimming cut 8 bases from V and 8 bases from J; bases unmatched to any gene: 12. The CDR3 protein is CASGPPGQGLHEQFF. As DNA, the CDR3 is TGTGCCAGCGGACCCCCGGGACAGGGGTTGCATGAGCAGTTCTTC.

The chain recombines TRBV18 with TRBJ1-5; D unresolved. Germline assignment: CDR1 KGHSH and CDR2 LQKENI. This CDR3 spans 17 amino acids. V was cut by 2 bases and J by 3 bases, with 17 bases left in between. DNA of the CDR3: TGTGCCAGCTCACCAGGCGGGCAGTCGGTAGCCAATCAGCCCCAGCATTTT. Its protein product is CASSPGGQSVANQPQHF.

This clone appeared a few times. V usage is TRBV2 and J usage is TRBJ1-6; the D gene is possibly TRBD1 (5 bases). Per germline, CDR1 SNHLY and CDR2 FYNNEI. This CDR3 spans 12 amino acids. V lost 8 bases and J 7 bases, leaving 9 bases between the germline ends. The CDR3 DNA follows: TGTGCCAGCGCCCCAGGGAATTCACCCCTCCACTTT. It codes for CASAPGNSPLHF. The full variable domain, its missing parts supplied by reference TRBV2 and TRBJ1-6, is EPEVTQTPSHQVTQMGQEVILRCVPISNHLYFYWYRQILGQKVEFLVSFYNNEISEKSEIFDDQFSVERPDGSNFTLKIRSTKLEDSAMYFCASAPGNSPLHFGNGTRLTVT.

This clone appeared once. The chain uses TRBV6-1 and TRBJ1-6; 7 bases map to TRBD1. Trimming at V came to 1 base and at J to 0 bases, leaving 15 bases not matched to a gene. From germline, CDR1 is MNHNS and CDR2 SASEGT. The length of the CDR3 is 21 residues. The CDR3 loop is CASSEVLRRQGLSSYNSPLHF. In DNA form, the CDR3 reads TGTGCCAGCAGTGAAGTTCTAAGACGACAGGGCCTGAGCTCCTATAATTCACCCCTCCACTTT.

This clone was counted once. The V gene is TRBV6-1, the J gene TRBJ1-1; D might be TRBD1 (6 bases). V dropped 2 bases and J dropped 0 bases, with 7 bases sitting between them. Looked up from germline, CDR1 is MNHNS and CDR2 is SASEGT. This CDR3 spans 14 amino acids. Here the CDR3 DNA reads TGTGCCAGCAGTGAATGGACAGTGAACACTGAAGCTTTCTTT. This codes for CASSEWTVNTEAFF.

The genes are TRBV5-4 and TRBJ2-1; D is possibly TRBD2 (5 bases). V was trimmed by 4 bases and J by 4 bases, leaving 15 bases between them. The germline V gene has CDR1 SGHNT and CDR2 YYREEE (reference sequence). The CDR3 runs 15 residues. The CDR3 loop reads CASSNGASGYNEQFF. Here the CDR3 DNA reads TGTGCCAGCAGCAACGGCGCTTCGGGGTACAATGAGCAGTTCTTC.

V gene TRBV5-6 combines with J gene TRBJ1-6; D is unresolved. V lost 0 bases to trimming and J lost 8 bases, with 15 bases between them. This CDR3 has 16 residues. Germline assignment: CDR1 SGHDT and CDR2 YYEEEE. The CDR3 region is CASSLAAQLADSPLHF. As DNA, the CDR3 is TGTGCCAGCAGCTTGGCCGCGCAACTAGCCGATTCACCCCTCCACTTT.

The chain carries TRBV10-3 and TRBJ2-2, with D maybe TRBD2 (5 bases). Germline CDR1 reads ENHRY; CDR2 reads SYGVKD. The ends were cut back, 3 bases at V and 8 bases at J, with 7 bases in the middle. CDR3 length equals 12 residues. The CDR3 loop reads CAISEVAGELFF. DNA of the CDR3: TGTGCCATCAGTGAAGTAGCGGGGGAGCTGTTTTTT.

The chain has TRBV19 and TRBJ2-4; 7 bases align to TRBD1. The CDR3 extends over 14 amino acids. Germline V gene sequence: CDR1 LNHDA, CDR2 SQIVND (reference sequence). Trimming at V came to 7 bases and at J to 3 bases, leaving 6 bases not matched to a gene. CDR3 sequence: CASNRDSSKNIQYF. CDR3 bases: TGTGCCAGTAACCGGGACAGCAGCAAAAACATTCAGTACTTC.

Here the CDR3 DNA reads TGTGCCAGCAGTGAAGCGACAGGATACTACGAGCAGTACGTC. Amino acids: CASSEATGYYEQYV. This chain connects TRBV6-1 to TRBJ2-7; D is perhaps TRBD1 (6 bases). Deletions cut 0 bases from V and 3 bases from J, with 9 bases between. Per the germline V gene, CDR1 is MNHNS and CDR2 is SASEGT. This CDR3 contains 14 residues.

The chain has TRBV4-1 and TRBJ2-2; D possibly corresponds to TRBD1 (6 bases). V was cut by 11 bases and J by 3 bases, with 10 bases left in between. This CDR3 spans 12 amino acids. Germline values: CDR1 MGHRA, CDR2 YSYEKL. CDR3 in amino acids: CAVQGYTGELFF. For the CDR3, the DNA is TGCGCCGTCCAGGGGTACACCGGGGAGCTGTTTTTT.

The chain carries TRBV7-9 and TRBJ2-4; D ambiguous. This CDR3 spans 12 amino acids. The V and J ends lost 0 bases and 7 bases respectively, with 4 bases between them. Germline CDR1 and CDR2: SEHNR and FQNEAQ (reference sequence). The CDR3 DNA reads as TGTGCCAGCAGCTTAGCAGCGAACATTCAGTACTTC. It is translated as CASSLAANIQYF.

V usage is TRBV28 and J usage is TRBJ1-1; the D is unclear. The CDR3 has 14 residues. V was shortened by 2 bases and J by 0 bases, with 7 bases between the two germline ends. Germline-derived CDR1 and CDR2 are MDHEN and SYDVKM. In nucleotides, the CDR3 is TGTGCCAGCAGTTTAGCAGAAATGAACACTGAAGCTTTCTTT. Its protein is CASSLAEMNTEAFF. The whole variable domain, filled in from reference TRBV28 and TRBJ1-1, reads DVKVTQSSRYLVKRTGEKVFLECVQDMDHENMFWYRQDPGLGLRLIYFSYDVKMKEKGDIPEGYSVSREKKERFSLILESASTNQTSMYLCASSLAEMNTEAFFGQGTRLTVV.

The chain links TRBV27 to TRBJ1-4; 8 bases map to TRBD1. The CDR3 is made up of 15 amino acids. The germline gives CDR1 MNHEY, CDR2 SMNVEV (reference sequence). The J segment lost 7 bases and the V segment lost 5 bases, leaving 9 bases of the junction unmatched. CDR3: CASSPTGTGFEKLFF. As DNA, the CDR3 is TGTGCCAGCAGTCCTACCGGGACAGGATTTGAAAAACTGTTTTTT.